These 26 T cell receptor beta chains share one sample of origin, sequenced in a study of blood T cell repertoires in COVID-19. Generated by immunoSEQ multiplex PCR, the TCRdb table keeps only in-frame clones and is missing some. Altogether about 210,000 clones are present, approximately 86% being singletons, with the ten largest covering roughly 4.5%. Sequenced: PBMCs or T cells enriched from blood (not recorded which). The receptors come from a woman under 40 who had been exposed to COVID-19.

In the case of this clone: The sample carries other DNA sequences with the same CDR3. The chain links TRBV19 to TRBJ1-1; D gene ambiguous. The CDR3 covers 14 residues. Germline CDR1 is LNHDA and CDR2 is SQIVND (reference sequence). Trimming shortened V by 5 bases and J by 1 base, and 11 bases separated the two germline ends. CDR3 protein: CASSSRQANTEAFF. The CDR3 DNA is TGTGCCAGTAGTTCCCGGCAGGCGAACACTGAAGCTTTCTTT.

The rearrangement joins TRBV5-1 to TRBJ2-2; TRBD1 agrees at 7 bases. Germline V gene sequence: CDR1 SGHRS, CDR2 YFSETQ. The CDR3 extends over 15 amino acids. V lost 7 bases to trimming and J lost 2 bases; unmatched junction nucleotides: 8. The CDR3 nucleotides are TGCGCCAGCGACTCGGGACAGCTTAACACCGGGGAGCTGTTTTTT. It specifies CASDSGQLNTGELFF.

This chain uses TRBV30 with TRBJ1-4; 7 positions agree with TRBD1. V was clipped by 7 bases and J by 8 bases; unmatched bases: 10. Germline V gives CDR1 GTSNPN, CDR2 SVGIG (reference sequence). The CDR3 has 13 residues. In DNA form, the CDR3 reads TGTGCCTACGAGACCGGGACAGCCGAAAAACTGTTTTTT. Its translation: CAYETGTAEKLFF.

CDR3 residues: CASSRSWDSGPNEQFF. The CDR3 region has the DNA TGCGCCAGCAGCCGAAGCTGGGACTCCGGACCTAATGAGCAGTTCTTC. This sequence joins TRBV5-1 and TRBJ2-1; D may be TRBD2 (6 bases). The CDR3 sequence is 16 residues long. Between the trimmed V and J ends, which lost 4 bases and 7 bases, there was a span of 21 bases. The germline CDR1 and CDR2 sequences are SGHRS and YFSETQ.

This clone was detected a few times. The chain carries TRBV7-9 and TRBJ2-7; the match to TRBD1 covers 8 bases. The CDR3 covers 13 residues. The V and J ends lost 4 bases and 6 bases, in that order; junction bases with no gene match: 5. Germline loops: CDR1 SEHNR, CDR2 FQNEAQ (reference sequence). The CDR3 loop reads CASSSITGGEQYF. CDR3 DNA sequence: TGTGCCAGCAGCTCGATTACAGGGGGCGAGCAGTACTTC.

This clone was observed at least ten times. The rearrangement links TRBV11-1 to TRBJ2-7; D is perhaps TRBD1 (5 bases). CDR3 length: 16 amino acids. CDR1 SGHAT and CDR2 FQDESV come from the germline V gene (reference sequence). V was clipped by 1 base and J by 2 bases, with 15 bases between them. The chain's CDR3 is CASSLGPQGGPYEQYF. In nucleotides, the CDR3 is TGTGCCAGCAGCTTAGGGCCCCAGGGCGGACCCTACGAGCAGTACTTC.

The V gene is TRBV5-1, the J gene TRBJ2-5, with 7 bases aligning to TRBD2. Germline CDR1 reads SGHRS; CDR2 reads YFSETQ. Germline trimming cut 4 bases from V and 5 bases from J; bases unmatched to any gene: 11. The CDR3 consists of 15 residues. The CDR3 reads CASSRMGGEAETQYF. The DNA for the CDR3 is TGCGCCAGCAGCCGGATGGGGGGGGAGGCCGAGACCCAGTACTTC.

This clone has only one observation. J is TRBJ2-3 and V is TRBV25-1; D is unclear. Germline V gene data show CDR1 as MGHDK and CDR2 as SYGVNS. This CDR3 spans 14 amino acids. Trimming pared 5 bases from V and 2 bases from J, leaving 11 bases between. In DNA form, the CDR3 reads TGTGCCAGCAGTAGAGTTTTAGCCACAGATACGCAGTATTTT. Translated, it gives CASSRVLATDTQYF.

The CDR3: CASSVAGTGTYNEQFF. The CDR3 nucleotides read TGTGCCAGCAGTGTTGCGGGGACAGGGACCTACAATGAGCAGTTCTTC. The V and J genes are TRBV6-1 and TRBJ2-1; 9 nucleotides match TRBD1. The CDR3 is made up of 16 amino acids. The V gene end was trimmed by 4 bases and the J gene end by 2 bases; junction bases not matched to a gene: 6. Germline V CDR1 and CDR2: MNHNS, SASEGT.

On this clone itself: At one of its ends the junction is not consistent with the germline gene, which may arise from a read error. The chain combines TRBV6-5 with TRBJ2-7, with D perhaps TRBD2 (6 bases). The CDR3 sequence is 10 residues long. Germline V lookup: CDR1 MNHEY, CDR2 SVGAGI. CDR3 nucleotides: TGTGCCAGCAACGCTCGATCGACTAGCTTC. It yields the protein CASNARSTSF.

The chain has TRBV2 and TRBJ1-2; TRBD1 agrees at 9 bases. This CDR3 has 13 amino acids. V lost 7 bases to trimming and J lost 5 bases; unmatched junction nucleotides: 5. Germline V gene data show CDR1 as SNHLY and CDR2 as FYNNEI. The CDR3 DNA is TGTGCCAGCATCGAGGACAGGGGATATGGCTACACCTTC. Translation gives CASIEDRGYGYTF.

This chain links TRBV30 with TRBJ1-2; no firm D call. This CDR3 has 13 amino acids. V was pared by 3 bases and J by 4 bases, with 12 bases between. The germline CDR1 and CDR2 sequences are GTSNPN and SVGIG (reference sequence). CDR3 nucleotides: TGTGCCTGGAGCGAATATAGAATCTATGGCTACACCTTC. It translates to CAWSEYRIYGYTF.

This chain connects TRBV24-1 to TRBJ1-1; 8 nucleotides match TRBD1. V gave up 7 bases and J gave up 1 base; unmatched junction bases: 7. CDR3 length: 15 amino acids. Germline CDR1 and CDR2: KGHDR and SFDVKD. CDR3 sequence reads: CATRDTGGGNTEAFF. The CDR3 nucleotides are TGTGCCACCAGGGACACAGGGGGGGGGAACACTGAAGCTTTCTTT.

The chain joins TRBV30 to TRBJ2-1, with 11 bases lining up with TRBD2. Losses at the gene ends were 0 bases for V and 9 bases for J; bases not matched to a gene: 13. The CDR3 is 17 amino acids. Germline CDR1 GTSNPN, CDR2 SVGIG (reference sequence). CDR3: CAWSVVRSSGGPIEQFF. In DNA form, the CDR3 reads TGTGCCTGGAGTGTAGTGAGGTCTAGCGGGGGGCCCATTGAGCAGTTCTTC.

This rearrangement joins TRBV30 to TRBJ1-6; maybe TRBD1 (5 bases). CDR3 length equals 17 residues. Germline CDR1 is GTSNPN and CDR2 is SVGIG (reference sequence). Trimming took off 4 bases at V and 9 bases at J, with 25 bases between the two ends. CDR3 region: CAWTTGTSGEYLSPLHF. In DNA, the CDR3 is TGTGCCTGGACAACCGGTACTTCGGGGGAGTATCTTTCACCCCTCCACTTT.

This clone was detected a few times. V and J are TRBV7-2 and TRBJ1-6; D not resolved. Trimming took off 4 bases at V and 6 bases at J, with 4 bases between the two ends. The length of the CDR3 is 12 residues. Germline V gene data show CDR1 as SGHTA and CDR2 as FQGNSA. CDR3 sequence reads: CASSSFNSPLHF. CDR3 in DNA: TGTGCCAGCAGCTCTTTTAATTCACCCCTCCACTTT.

The CDR3 loop reads CASSRVNPGLAGASTDTQYF. The CDR3 nucleotides read TGTGCCAGCAGCCGAGTTAATCCGGGACTAGCGGGGGCAAGCACAGATACGCAGTATTTT. V usage is TRBV3-1 (or the pseudogene TRBV3-2) and J usage is TRBJ2-3; 14 nucleotides line up with TRBD2. Per the germline V gene, CDR1 is LGHDT and CDR2 is YNNKEL (reference sequence). With 4 bases clipped from V and 0 bases from J, the junction kept 12 bases outside the gene matches. CDR3 length: 20 amino acids.

This clone was observed a single time. The chain joins TRBV12-3 or TRBV12-4 to TRBJ1-2; D is perhaps TRBD1 (5 bases). This CDR3 region has 12 residues. V shed 5 bases and J shed 7 bases, with 11 bases lying between them. The CDR3 region is CASSGQSGGYTF. The CDR3 nucleotides are TGTGCCAGCAGTGGACAATCGGGTGGCTACACCTTC.

V usage is TRBV10-1 and J usage is TRBJ2-2; 8 bases agree with TRBD1. V lost 5 bases, J lost 1 base, and 3 bases stayed unmatched. Germline V lookup: CDR1 WNHNN, CDR2 SYGVQD (reference sequence). This CDR3 region has 15 residues. The CDR3 protein is CASSPGQVNTGELFF. DNA for the CDR3: TGCGCCAGCAGTCCGGGACAGGTGAACACCGGGGAGCTGTTTTTT.

V gene TRBV27 combines with J gene TRBJ2-7; the match to TRBD2 covers 12 bases. The V gene's germline CDR1 is MNHEY and CDR2 SMNVEV (reference sequence). V lost 5 bases and J lost 4; bases outside the gene matches: 9. The CDR3 covers 16 residues. As DNA, the CDR3 is TGTGCCAGCAGTCCCAGACTAGCGGGGGTTTGGTACGAGCAGTACTTC. This codes for CASSPRLAGVWYEQYF.

The V call is TRBV10-1, the J call TRBJ1-6; possible D gene TRBD1, 5 bases. The CDR3 covers 14 residues. V lost 4 bases to trimming and J lost 6 bases, with 10 bases between them. CDR1 and CDR2 from the germline V gene are WNHNN and SYGVQD (reference sequence). CDR3 sequence reads: CASSGGDGNSPLHF. The CDR3, as DNA: TGCGCCAGCAGTGGCGGGGACGGTAATTCACCCCTCCACTTT.

V gene TRBV5-4 combines with J gene TRBJ1-6, with D possibly being TRBD1 (6 bases). Looked up from germline, CDR1 is SGHNT and CDR2 is YYREEE (reference sequence). The length of the CDR3 is 15 residues. Trimming pared 0 bases from V and 6 bases from J, leaving 10 bases between. Here the CDR3 DNA reads TGTGCCAGCAGCTTGGCCGGGGGGCTTAATTCACCCCTCCACTTT. Encoded protein: CASSLAGGLNSPLHF.

The chain uses TRBV3-1 (or the pseudogene TRBV3-2) and TRBJ1-1; TRBD1 is a possible D gene (5 bases). The V and J ends lost 2 bases and 8 bases respectively, with 6 bases between them. This CDR3 region has 11 residues. Germline V lookup: CDR1 LGHDT, CDR2 YNNKEL (reference sequence). CDR3 in amino acids: CASSQKGEAFF. The DNA for the CDR3 is TGTGCCAGCAGCCAAAAGGGGGAAGCTTTCTTT.

The gene calls are TRBV7-9 and TRBJ1-1, with TRBD1 as a possible D gene (6 bases). The V end was cut by 4 bases, the J end by 1 base, with 10 bases between. Germline V gene lookup returns CDR1 SEHNR and CDR2 FQNEAQ (reference sequence). The length of the CDR3 is 14 residues. As DNA, the CDR3 is TGTGCCAGCAGCTCATCAGGGGCGAACACTGAAGCTTTCTTT. Its translation is CASSSSGANTEAFF.

The chain couples TRBV9 to TRBJ1-4; D is perhaps TRBD1 (6 bases). CDR1 is SGDLS and CDR2 is YYNGEE in the germline V gene. With 0 bases removed from V and 8 bases from J, the gap between germline ends came to 14 bases. This CDR3 is 15 amino acids long. CDR3 region: CASSVDGRGLEKLFF. CDR3 nucleotides: TGTGCCAGCAGCGTAGACGGCAGGGGTTTAGAAAAACTGTTTTTT.

V gene TRBV19 combines with J gene TRBJ1-2, with D perhaps matching TRBD1 (5 bases). The length of the CDR3 is 13 residues. Looked up from germline, CDR1 is LNHDA and CDR2 is SQIVND (reference sequence). Trimming pared 9 bases from V and 8 bases from J, leaving 19 bases between. CDR3 region: CASGTVYGGGYTF. CDR3 DNA sequence: TGTGCCAGCGGGACGGTCTACGGAGGGGGCTACACCTTC.